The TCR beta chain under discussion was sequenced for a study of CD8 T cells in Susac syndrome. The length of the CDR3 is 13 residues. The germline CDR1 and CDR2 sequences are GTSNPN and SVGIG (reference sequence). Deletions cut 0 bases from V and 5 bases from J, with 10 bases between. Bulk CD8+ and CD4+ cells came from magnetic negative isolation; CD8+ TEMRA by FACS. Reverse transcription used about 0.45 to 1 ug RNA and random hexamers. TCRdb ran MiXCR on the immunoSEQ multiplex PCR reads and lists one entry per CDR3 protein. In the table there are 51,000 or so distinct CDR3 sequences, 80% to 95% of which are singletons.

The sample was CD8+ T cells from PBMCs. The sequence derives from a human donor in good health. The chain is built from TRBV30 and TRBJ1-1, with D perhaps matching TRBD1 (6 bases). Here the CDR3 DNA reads TGTGCCTGGAGTGTAAAGGGGGGGACTGAAGCTTTCTTT. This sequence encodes CAWSVKGGTEAFF.